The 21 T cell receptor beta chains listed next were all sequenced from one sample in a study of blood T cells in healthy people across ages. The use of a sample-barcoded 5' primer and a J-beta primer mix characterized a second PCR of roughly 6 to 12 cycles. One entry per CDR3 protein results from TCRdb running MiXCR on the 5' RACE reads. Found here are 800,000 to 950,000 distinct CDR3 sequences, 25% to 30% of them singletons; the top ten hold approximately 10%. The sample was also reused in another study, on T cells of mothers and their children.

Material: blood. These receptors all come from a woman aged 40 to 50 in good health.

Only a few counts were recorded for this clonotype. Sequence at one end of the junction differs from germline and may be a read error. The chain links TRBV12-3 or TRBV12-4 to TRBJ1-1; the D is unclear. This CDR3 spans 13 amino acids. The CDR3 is CASSPTRRPEAFF. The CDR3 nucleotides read TGTGCCAGCAGTCCCACAAGGCGCCCTGAGGCTTTCTTT.

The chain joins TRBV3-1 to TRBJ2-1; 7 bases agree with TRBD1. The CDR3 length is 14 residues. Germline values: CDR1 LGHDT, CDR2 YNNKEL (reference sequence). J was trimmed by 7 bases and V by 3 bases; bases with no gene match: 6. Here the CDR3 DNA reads TGTGCCAGCAGCCACAGACAGGGTTTGAATGAGCAGTTCTTC. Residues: CASSHRQGLNEQFF.

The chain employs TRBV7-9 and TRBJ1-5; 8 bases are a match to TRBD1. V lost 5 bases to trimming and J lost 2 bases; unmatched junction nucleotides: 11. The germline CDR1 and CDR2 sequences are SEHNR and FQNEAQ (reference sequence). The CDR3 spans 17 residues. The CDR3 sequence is CASSGQGASPGNQPQHF. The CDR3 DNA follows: TGTGCCAGCAGCGGGCAGGGGGCTTCTCCGGGCAATCAGCCCCAGCATTTT. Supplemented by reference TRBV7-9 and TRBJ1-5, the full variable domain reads DTGVSQNPRHKITKRGQNVTFRCDPISEHNRLYWYRQTLGQGPEFLTYFQNEAQLEKSRLLSDRFSAERPKGSFSTLEIQRTEQGDSAMYLCASSGQGASPGNQPQHFGDGTRLSIL.

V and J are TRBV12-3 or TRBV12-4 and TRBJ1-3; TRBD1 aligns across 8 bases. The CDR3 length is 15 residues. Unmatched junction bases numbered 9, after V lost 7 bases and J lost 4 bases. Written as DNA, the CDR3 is TGTGCCAGCAAACAACGGTGGGACAGGGGAAACACCATATATTTT. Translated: CASKQRWDRGNTIYF.

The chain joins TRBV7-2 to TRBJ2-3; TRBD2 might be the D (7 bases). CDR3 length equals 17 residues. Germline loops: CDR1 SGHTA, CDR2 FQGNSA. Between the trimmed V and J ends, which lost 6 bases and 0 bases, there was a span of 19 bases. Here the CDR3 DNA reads TGTGCCAGCAGGTTAAGGACCGGGGGGCCTAGCACAGATACGCAGTATTTT. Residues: CASRLRTGGPSTDTQYF.

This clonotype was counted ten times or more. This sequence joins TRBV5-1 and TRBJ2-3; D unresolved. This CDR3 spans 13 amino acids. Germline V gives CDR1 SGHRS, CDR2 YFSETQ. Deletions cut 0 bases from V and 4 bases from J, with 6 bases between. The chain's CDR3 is CASSLAPADTQYF. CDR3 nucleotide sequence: TGCGCCAGCAGCTTGGCGCCAGCAGATACGCAGTATTTT.

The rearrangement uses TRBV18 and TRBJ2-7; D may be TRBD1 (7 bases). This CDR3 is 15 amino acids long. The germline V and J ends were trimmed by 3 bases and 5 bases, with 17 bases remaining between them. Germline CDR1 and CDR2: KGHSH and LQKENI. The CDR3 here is CASSPPGQGGDEQYF. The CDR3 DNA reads TGTGCCAGCTCACCTCCGGGGCAGGGGGGCGACGAGCAGTACTTC. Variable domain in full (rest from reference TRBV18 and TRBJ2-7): NAGVMQNPRHLVRRRGQEARLRCSPMKGHSHVYWYRQLPEEGLKFMVYLQKENIIDESGMPKERFSAEFPKEGPSILRIQQVVRGDSAAYFCASSPPGQGGDEQYFGPGTRLTVT.

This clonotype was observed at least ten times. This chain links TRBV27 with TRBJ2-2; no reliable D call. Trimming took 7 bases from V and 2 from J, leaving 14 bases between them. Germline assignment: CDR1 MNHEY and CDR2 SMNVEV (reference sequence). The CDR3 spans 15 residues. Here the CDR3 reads CASTSGLRNTGELFF. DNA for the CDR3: TGTGCCAGCACGTCTGGCCTCCGTAACACCGGGGAGCTGTTTTTT.

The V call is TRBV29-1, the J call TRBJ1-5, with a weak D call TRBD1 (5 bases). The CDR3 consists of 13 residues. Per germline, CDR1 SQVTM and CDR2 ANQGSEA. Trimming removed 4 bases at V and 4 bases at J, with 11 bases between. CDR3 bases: TGCAGCGTTGGGCGGGGGGGAAATCAGCCCCAGCATTTT. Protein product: CSVGRGGNQPQHF.

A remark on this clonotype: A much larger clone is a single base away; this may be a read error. CDR3: CARSVNRAYGYTF. The CDR3 nucleotides are TGCGCCCGCAGCGTCAACAGGGCCTATGGCTACACCTTC. The V gene is TRBV5-1, the J gene TRBJ1-2; TRBD1 might be the D (6 bases). The CDR3 totals 13 residues. Germline values: CDR1 SGHRS, CDR2 YFSETQ.

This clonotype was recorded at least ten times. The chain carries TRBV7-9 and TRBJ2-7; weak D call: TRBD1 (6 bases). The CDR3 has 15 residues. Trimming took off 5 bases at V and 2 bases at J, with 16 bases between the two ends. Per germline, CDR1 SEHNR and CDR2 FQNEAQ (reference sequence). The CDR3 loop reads CASSPYREGAYEQYF. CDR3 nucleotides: TGTGCCAGCAGCCCATACAGGGAAGGGGCCTACGAGCAGTACTTC.

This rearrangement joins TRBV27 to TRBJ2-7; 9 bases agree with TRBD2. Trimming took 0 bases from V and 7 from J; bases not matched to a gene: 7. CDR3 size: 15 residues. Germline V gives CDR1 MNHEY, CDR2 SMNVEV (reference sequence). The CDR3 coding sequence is TGTGCCAGCAGTTTATCAGCGGGGGGAGCGAATGAGCAGTACTTC. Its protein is CASSLSAGGANEQYF.

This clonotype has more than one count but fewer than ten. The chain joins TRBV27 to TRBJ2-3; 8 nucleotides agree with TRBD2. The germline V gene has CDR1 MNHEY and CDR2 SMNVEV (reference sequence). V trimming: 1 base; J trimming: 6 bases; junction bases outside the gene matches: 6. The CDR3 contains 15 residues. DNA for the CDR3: TGTGCCAGCAGTTTATTGGCGGGAGGTTTCGATACGCAGTATTTT. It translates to CASSLLAGGFDTQYF.

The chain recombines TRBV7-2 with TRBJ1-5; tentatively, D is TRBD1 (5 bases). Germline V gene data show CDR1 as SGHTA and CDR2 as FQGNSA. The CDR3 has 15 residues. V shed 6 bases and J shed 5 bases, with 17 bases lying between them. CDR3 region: CASSATRGDYQPQHF. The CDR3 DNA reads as TGTGCCAGCAGTGCCACGCGGGGGGATTATCAGCCCCAGCATTTT.

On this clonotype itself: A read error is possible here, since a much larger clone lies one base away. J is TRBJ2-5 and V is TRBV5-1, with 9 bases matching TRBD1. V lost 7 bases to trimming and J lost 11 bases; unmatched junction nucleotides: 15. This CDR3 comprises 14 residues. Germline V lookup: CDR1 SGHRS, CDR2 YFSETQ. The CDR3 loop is CASVPGQGENEQYF. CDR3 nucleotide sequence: TGCGCCAGCGTCCCGGGACAGGGAGAAAATGAGCAGTACTTC.

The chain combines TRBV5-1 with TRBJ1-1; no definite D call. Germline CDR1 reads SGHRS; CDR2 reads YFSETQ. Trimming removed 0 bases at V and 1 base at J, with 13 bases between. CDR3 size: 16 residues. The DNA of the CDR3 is TGCGCCAGCAGCTTGGGTACTCAGACGGGGAACACTGAAGCTTTCTTT. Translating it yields CASSLGTQTGNTEAFF.

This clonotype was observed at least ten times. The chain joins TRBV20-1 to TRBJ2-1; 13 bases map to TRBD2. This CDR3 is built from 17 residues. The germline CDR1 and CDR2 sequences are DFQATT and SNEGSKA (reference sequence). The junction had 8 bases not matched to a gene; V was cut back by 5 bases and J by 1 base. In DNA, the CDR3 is TGCAGTGCTCCCGGACTAGCGGGGGATCTGTCCTACAATGAGCAGTTCTTC. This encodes CSAPGLAGDLSYNEQFF.

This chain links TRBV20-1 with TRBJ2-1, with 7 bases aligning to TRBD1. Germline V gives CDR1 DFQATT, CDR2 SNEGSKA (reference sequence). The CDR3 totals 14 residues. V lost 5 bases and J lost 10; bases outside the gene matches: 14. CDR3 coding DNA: TGCAGTGCTCCAAAGGACAGGAGCCCCTACGAGCAGTTCTTC. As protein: CSAPKDRSPYEQFF.

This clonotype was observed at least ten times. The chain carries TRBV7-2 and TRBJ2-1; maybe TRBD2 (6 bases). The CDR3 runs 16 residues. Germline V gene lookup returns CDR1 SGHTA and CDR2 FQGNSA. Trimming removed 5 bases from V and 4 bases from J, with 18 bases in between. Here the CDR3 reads CASSRMQGGGYNEQFF. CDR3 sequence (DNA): TGTGCCAGCAGCAGAATGCAGGGAGGCGGTTACAATGAGCAGTTCTTC. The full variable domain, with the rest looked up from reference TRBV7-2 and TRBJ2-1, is GAGVSQSPSNKVTEKGKDVELRCDPISGHTALYWYRQSLGQGLEFLIYFQGNSAPDKSGLPSDRFSAERTGGSVSTLTIQRTQQEDSAVYLCASSRMQGGGYNEQFFGPGTRLTVL.

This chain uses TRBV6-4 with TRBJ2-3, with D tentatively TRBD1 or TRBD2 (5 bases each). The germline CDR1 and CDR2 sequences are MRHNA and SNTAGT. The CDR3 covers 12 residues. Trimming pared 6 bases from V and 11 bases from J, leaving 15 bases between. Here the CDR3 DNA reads TGTGCCAGCAGGCGTCCCGGGACGGAGCAGTATTTT. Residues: CASRRPGTEQYF.

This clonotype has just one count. CDR3 region: CASSSELGSGGTQYF. CDR3 sequence (DNA): TGTGCCAGCAGCTCCGAACTAGGGTCCGGGGGGACCCAGTACTTC. The chain has TRBV5-4 and TRBJ2-7; a weak D match, TRBD2 (6 bases). The better agreement between TRBJ2-5 and the DNA end casts doubt on the J call. Germline lookup yields CDR1 SGHNT and CDR2 YYREEE (reference sequence). This CDR3 is 15 amino acids long.